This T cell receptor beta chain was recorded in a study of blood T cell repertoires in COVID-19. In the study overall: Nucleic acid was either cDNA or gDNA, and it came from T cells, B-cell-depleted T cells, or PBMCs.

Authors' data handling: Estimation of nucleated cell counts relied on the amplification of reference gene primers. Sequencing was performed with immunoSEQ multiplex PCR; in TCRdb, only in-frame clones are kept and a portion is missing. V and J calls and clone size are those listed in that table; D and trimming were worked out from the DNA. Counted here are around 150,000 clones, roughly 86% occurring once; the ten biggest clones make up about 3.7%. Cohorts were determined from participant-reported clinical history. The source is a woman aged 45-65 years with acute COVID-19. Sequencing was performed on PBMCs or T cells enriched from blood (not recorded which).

The chain's CDR3 is CASSLWTGVEQYF. CDR3 sequence (DNA): TGTGCCAGCAGCTTGTGGACAGGGGTCGAGCAGTACTTC. V gene TRBV7-2 combines with J gene TRBJ2-7, with 9 bases that match TRBD1. The CDR3 loop spans 13 amino acids. The germline CDR1 and CDR2 sequences are SGHTA and FQGNSA. The trim removed 3 bases at V and 6 bases at J, leaving 3 bases unmatched. The full variable domain, in which reference TRBV7-2 and TRBJ2-7 provide the parts outside the CDR3, is GAGVSQSPSNKVTEKGKDVELRCDPISGHTALYWYRQSLGQGLEFLIYFQGNSAPDKSGLPSDRFSAERTGGSVSTLTIQRTQQEDSAVYLCASSLWTGVEQYFGPGTRLTVT.